This T cell receptor (beta chain) was found in a study of PD-L1 blockade in urothelial cancer. V gave up 3 bases and J gave up 5 bases, with 5 bases separating them. The germline CDR1 and CDR2 sequences are SGHTA and FQGNSA. CDR3 length: 13 residues. TCRdb keeps only in-frame clones here, not all; method: immunoSEQ multiplex PCR. The top ten clones hold about 2.2% of a sample with around 100,000 clones, approximately 85% of them seen once. This sequence joins TRBV7-2 and TRBJ1-6, with D hard to call. The specimen was PBMCs, collected around atezolizumab (anti-PD-L1) treatment. The clonotype was recovered from a man in his forties or fifties with urothelial cancer. The CDR3 coding sequence is TGTGCCAGCAGCTTCGAGAATAATTCACCCCTCCACTTT. Translation: CASSFENNSPLHF.